The T cell receptor (beta chain) under discussion was sequenced for a study of shared clonotypes between healthy human individuals. Clones were sequenced by immunoSEQ multiplex PCR, and TCRdb holds only the in-frame ones, with some missing. The sample has some 2,500,000 clones; 80% to 95% are singletons. The V gene lost 8 bases and the J gene lost 4 bases, with 17 bases spanning the gap. CDR3 length equals 14 residues. Germline loops: CDR1 MDHEN, CDR2 SYDVKM. This receptor was obtained from a young man in good health. Some clones in this sample may be carry-over from other donors' samples. This chain uses TRBV28 with TRBJ1-1; possible D gene TRBD1, 5 bases. The specimen sequenced was naive CD4+ T cells from PBMCs. Subset denoted: CD45RA+ positively selected. This CDR3 is CASASGTGGTEAFF. The CDR3 coding sequence is TGTGCCAGCGCCTCGGGGACGGGAGGCACTGAAGCTTTCTTT.